The 2 T cell receptor beta chains reported below all come from one sample, sequenced in a study of OX40 agonist ivuxolimab in advanced cancers. Produced via immunoSEQ multiplex PCR; TCRdb's table is partial and in-frame only. This sample has tens of thousands of clones; 65% to 90% occur once, and the top ten carry roughly 0.5%. This sample comprised CD4+ or CD8+ T cells sorted from blood, obtained in a trial of the OX40 agonist ivuxolimab. All receptors derive from an adult with an advanced solid tumor such as melanoma, head and neck, liver or kidney cancer.

This chain links TRBV5-1 with TRBJ2-6; perhaps TRBD1 as D (6 bases). Between the trimmed V and J ends, which lost 3 bases and 1 base, there was a span of 17 bases. This CDR3 region has 18 residues. Germline CDR1 is SGHRS and CDR2 is YFSETQ. CDR3 amino acids: CASSSRQARGSGANVLTF. The CDR3 coding sequence is TGCGCCAGCAGCTCTCGACAGGCTCGGGGATCTGGGGCCAACGTCCTGACTTTC.

The CDR3 nucleotides are TGTGCCAGCAGGCAGCCGGGACAGGGGTCCTACGAGCAGTACTTC. Residues: CASRQPGQGSYEQYF. The chain has TRBV6-5 and TRBJ2-7; 10 bases agree with TRBD1. Germline trimming cut 6 bases from V and 1 base from J; bases unmatched to any gene: 6. The CDR3 is made up of 15 amino acids. CDR1 and CDR2 (germline): MNHEY, SVGAGI.